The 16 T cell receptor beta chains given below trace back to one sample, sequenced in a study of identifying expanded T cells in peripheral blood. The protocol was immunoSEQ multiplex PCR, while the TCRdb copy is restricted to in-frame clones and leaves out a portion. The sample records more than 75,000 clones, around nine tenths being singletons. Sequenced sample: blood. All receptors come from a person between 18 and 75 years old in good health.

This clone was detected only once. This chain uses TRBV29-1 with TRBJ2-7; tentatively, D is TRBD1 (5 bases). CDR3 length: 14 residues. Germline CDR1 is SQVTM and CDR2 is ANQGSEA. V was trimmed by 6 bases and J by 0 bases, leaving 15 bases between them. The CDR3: CSVLNRMGSYEQYF. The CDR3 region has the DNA TGCAGCGTACTCAACAGGATGGGCTCCTACGAGCAGTACTTC.

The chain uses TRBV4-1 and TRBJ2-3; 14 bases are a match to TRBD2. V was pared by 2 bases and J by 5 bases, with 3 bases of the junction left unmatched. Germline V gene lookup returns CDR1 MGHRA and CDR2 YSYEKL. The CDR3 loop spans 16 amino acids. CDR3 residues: CASSQTTSGGVDTQYF. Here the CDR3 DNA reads TGCGCCAGCAGCCAAACGACTAGCGGGGGGGTAGATACGCAGTATTTT.

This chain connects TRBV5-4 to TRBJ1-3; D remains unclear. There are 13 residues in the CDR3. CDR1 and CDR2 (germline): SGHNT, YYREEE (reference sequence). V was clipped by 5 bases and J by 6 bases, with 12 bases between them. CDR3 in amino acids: CASREDRLNTIYF. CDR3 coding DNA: TGTGCCAGCAGGGAGGATAGATTAAACACCATATATTTT.

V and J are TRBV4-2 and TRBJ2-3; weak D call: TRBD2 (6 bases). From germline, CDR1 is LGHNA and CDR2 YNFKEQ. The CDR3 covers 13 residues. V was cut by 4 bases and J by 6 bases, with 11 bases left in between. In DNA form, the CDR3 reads TGTGCCAGCAGCCCACGACGGGGGGATACGCAGTATTTT. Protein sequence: CASSPRRGDTQYF.

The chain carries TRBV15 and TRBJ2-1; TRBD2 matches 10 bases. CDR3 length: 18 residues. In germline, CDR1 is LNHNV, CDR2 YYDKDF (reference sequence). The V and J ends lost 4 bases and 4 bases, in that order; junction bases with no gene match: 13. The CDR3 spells CATSMRGRSGRAYNEQFF. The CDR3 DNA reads TGTGCCACCAGCATGAGAGGGAGGAGCGGGAGGGCATACAATGAGCAGTTCTTC.

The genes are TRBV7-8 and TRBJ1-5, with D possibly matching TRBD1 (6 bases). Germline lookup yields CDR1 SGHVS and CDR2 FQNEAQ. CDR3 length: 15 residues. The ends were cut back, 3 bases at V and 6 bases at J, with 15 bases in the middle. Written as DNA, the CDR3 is TGTGCCAGCAGCTTTCCCAGGGGCGTAAGTCAGCCCCAGCATTTT. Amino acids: CASSFPRGVSQPQHF.

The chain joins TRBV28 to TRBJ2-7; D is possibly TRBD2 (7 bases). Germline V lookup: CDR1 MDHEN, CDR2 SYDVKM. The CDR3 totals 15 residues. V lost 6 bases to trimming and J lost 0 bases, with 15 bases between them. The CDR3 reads CASSPYAGASYEQYF. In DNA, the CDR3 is TGTGCCAGCAGCCCGTATGCGGGGGCCTCCTACGAGCAGTACTTC.

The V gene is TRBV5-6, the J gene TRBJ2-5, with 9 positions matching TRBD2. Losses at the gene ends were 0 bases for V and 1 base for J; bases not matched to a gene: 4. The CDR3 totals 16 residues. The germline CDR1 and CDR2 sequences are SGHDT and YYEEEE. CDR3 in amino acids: CASSLERTSAQETQYF. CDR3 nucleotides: TGTGCCAGCAGCTTGGAACGGACTAGCGCCCAAGAGACCCAGTACTTC.

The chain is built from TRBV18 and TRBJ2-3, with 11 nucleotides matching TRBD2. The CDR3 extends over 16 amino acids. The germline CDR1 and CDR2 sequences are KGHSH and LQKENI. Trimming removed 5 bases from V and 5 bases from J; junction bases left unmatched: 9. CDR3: CASSWTTSGTGDTQYF. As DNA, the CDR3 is TGTGCCAGCTCATGGACGACTAGCGGGACCGGAGATACGCAGTATTTT. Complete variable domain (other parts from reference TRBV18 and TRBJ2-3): NAGVMQNPRHLVRRRGQEARLRCSPMKGHSHVYWYRQLPEEGLKFMVYLQKENIIDESGMPKERFSAEFPKEGPSILRIQQVVRGDSAAYFCASSWTTSGTGDTQYFGPGTRLTVL.

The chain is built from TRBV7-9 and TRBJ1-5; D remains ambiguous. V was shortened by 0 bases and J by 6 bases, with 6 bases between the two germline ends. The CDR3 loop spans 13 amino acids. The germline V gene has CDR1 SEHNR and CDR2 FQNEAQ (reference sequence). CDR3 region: CASSLAASQPQHF. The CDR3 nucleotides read TGTGCCAGCAGCTTAGCCGCCTCTCAGCCCCAGCATTTT.

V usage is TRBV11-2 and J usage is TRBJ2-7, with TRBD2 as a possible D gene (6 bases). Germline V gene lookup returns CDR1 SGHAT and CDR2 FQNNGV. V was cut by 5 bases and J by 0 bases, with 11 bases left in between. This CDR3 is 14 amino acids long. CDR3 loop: CASSRTTDSYEQYF. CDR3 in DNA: TGTGCCAGCAGCCGGACTACCGACTCCTACGAGCAGTACTTC.

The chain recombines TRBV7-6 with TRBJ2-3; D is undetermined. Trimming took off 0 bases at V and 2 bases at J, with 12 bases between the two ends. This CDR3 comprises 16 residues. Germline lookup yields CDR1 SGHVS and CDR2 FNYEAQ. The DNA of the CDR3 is TGTGCCAGCAGCTTAGCGGCACTATCCTACACAGATACGCAGTATTTT. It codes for CASSLAALSYTDTQYF.

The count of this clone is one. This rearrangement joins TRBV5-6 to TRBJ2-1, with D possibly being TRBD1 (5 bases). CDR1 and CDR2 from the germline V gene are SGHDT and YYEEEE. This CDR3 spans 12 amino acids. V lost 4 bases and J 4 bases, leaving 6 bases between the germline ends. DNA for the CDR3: TGTGCCAGCAGCCGACAGTACAATGAGCAGTTCTTC. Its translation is CASSRQYNEQFF.

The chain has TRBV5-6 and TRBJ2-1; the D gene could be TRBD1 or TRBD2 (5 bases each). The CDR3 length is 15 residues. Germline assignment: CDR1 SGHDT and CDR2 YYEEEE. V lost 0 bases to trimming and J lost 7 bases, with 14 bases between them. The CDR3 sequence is CASSLGGTYRNEQFF. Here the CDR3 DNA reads TGTGCCAGCAGCTTGGGGGGGACCTACCGAAATGAGCAGTTCTTC.

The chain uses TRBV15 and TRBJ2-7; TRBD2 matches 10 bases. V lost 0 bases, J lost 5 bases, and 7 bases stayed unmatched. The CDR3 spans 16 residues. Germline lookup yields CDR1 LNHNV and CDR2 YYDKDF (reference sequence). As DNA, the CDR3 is TGTGCCACCAGCAGAGATCGTTCACTAGCGGGAAACGAGCAGTACTTC. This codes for CATSRDRSLAGNEQYF.

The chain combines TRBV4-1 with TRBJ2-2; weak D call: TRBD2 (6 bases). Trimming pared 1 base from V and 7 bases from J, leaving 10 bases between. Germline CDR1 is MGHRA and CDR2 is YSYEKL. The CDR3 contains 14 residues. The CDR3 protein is CASSQVGRDGELFF. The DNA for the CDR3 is TGCGCCAGCAGCCAAGTGGGGCGGGACGGGGAGCTGTTTTTT.